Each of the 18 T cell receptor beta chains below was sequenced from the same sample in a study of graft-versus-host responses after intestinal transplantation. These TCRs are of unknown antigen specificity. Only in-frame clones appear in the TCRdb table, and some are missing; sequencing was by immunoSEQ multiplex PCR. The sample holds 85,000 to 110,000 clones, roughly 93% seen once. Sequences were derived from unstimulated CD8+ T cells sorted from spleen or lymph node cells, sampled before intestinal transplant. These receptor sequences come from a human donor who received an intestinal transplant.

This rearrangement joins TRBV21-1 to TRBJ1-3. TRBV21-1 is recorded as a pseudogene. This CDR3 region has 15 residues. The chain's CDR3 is CASSKSDDSGNTIYF. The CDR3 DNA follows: TGTGCCAGCAGCAAATCGGACGACTCTGGAAACACCATATATTTT.

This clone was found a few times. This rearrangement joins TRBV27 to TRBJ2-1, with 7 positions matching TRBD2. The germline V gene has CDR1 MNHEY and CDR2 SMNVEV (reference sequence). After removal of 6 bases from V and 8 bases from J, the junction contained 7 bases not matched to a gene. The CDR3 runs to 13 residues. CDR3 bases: TGTGCCAGCAGGGGAGGGAGAGTGGATGAGCAGTTCTTC. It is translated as CASRGGRVDEQFF.

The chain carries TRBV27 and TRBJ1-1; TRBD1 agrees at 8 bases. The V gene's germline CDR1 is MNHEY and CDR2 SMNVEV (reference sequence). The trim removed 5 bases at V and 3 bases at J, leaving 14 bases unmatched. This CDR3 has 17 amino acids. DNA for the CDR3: TGTGCCAGCAGTCCATGGACAGGGTCCTATCGAGACACTGAAGCTTTCTTT. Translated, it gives CASSPWTGSYRDTEAFF.

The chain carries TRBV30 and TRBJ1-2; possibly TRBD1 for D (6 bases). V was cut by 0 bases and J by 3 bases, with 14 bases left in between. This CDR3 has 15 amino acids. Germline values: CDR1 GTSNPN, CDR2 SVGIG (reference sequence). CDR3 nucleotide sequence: TGTGCCTGGAGTGTCAACCCCTCAGGGGACTATGGCTACACCTTC. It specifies CAWSVNPSGDYGYTF.

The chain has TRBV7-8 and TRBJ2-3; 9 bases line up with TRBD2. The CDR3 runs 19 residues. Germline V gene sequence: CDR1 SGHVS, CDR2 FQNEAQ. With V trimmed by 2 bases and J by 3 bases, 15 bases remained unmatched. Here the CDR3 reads CASSLPAGGRGGKTDTQYF. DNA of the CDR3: TGTGCCAGCAGCTTACCAGCGGGGGGCCGGGGCGGGAAGACAGATACGCAGTATTTT.

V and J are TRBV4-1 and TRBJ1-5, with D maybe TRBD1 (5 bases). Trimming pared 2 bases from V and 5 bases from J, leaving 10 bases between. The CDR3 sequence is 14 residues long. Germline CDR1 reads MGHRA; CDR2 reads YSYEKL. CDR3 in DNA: TGCGCCAGCAGCCAAACCCCACAGGATCAGCCCCAGCATTTT. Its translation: CASSQTPQDQPQHF.

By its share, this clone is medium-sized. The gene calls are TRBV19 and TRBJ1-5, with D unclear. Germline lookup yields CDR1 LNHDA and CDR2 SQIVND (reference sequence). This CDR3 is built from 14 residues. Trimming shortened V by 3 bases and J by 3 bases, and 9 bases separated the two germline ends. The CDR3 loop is CASSIGEPNQPQHF. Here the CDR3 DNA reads TGTGCCAGTAGTATCGGGGAGCCCAATCAGCCCCAGCATTTT.

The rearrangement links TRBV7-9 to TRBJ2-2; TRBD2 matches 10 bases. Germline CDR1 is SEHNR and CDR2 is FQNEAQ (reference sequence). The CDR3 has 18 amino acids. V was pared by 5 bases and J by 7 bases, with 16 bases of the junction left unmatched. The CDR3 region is CASSLPGLAVSSDGELFF. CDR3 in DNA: TGTGCCAGCAGCCTACCTGGACTAGCGGTATCGTCCGACGGGGAGCTGTTTTTT.

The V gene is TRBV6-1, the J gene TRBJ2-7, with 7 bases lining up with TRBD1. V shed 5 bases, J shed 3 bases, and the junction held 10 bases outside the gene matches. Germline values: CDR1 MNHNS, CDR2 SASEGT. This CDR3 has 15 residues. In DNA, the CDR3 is TGTGCCAGCAGTTTAGGACAGGCCACCCTCTACGAGCAGTACTTC. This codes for CASSLGQATLYEQYF.

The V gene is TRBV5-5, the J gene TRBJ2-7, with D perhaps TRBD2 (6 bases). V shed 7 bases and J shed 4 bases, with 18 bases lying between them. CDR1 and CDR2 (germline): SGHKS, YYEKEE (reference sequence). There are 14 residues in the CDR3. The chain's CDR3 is CASALSSGLYEQYF. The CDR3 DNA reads TGTGCCAGCGCTTTAAGTAGCGGACTGTACGAGCAGTACTTC.

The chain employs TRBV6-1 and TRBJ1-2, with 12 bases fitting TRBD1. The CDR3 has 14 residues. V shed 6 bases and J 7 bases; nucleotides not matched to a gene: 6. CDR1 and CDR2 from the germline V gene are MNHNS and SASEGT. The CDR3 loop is CASSPGQGARGYTF. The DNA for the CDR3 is TGTGCCAGCAGCCCGGGACAGGGGGCGCGTGGCTACACCTTC.

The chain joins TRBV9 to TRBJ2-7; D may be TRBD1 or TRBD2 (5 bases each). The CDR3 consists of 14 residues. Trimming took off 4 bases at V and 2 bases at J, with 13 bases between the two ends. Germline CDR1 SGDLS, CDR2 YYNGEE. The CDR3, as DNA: TGTGCCAGCAGCCCGTGGGACGGGACCTACGAGCAGTACTTC. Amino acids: CASSPWDGTYEQYF. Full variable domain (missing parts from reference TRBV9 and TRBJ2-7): DSGVTQTPKHLITATGQRVTLRCSPRSGDLSVYWYQQSLDQGLQFLIQYYNGEERAKGNILERFSAQQFPDLHSELNLSSLELGDSALYFCASSPWDGTYEQYFGPGTRLTVT.

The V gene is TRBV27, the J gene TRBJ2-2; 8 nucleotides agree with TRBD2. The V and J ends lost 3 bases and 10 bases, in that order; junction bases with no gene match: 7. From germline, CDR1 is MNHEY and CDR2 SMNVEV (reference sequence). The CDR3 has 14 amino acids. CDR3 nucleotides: TGTGCCAGCAGTTTCGGGGGGGCCGACACGGAGCTGTTTTTT. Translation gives CASSFGGADTELFF.

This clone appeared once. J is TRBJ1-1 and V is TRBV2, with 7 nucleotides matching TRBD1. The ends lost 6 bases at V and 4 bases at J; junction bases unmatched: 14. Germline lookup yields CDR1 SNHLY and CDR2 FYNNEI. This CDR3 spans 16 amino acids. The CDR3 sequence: CASRGDRQGSSTEAFF. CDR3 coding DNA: TGTGCCAGCAGGGGAGACCGACAGGGTTCGAGCACTGAAGCTTTCTTT.

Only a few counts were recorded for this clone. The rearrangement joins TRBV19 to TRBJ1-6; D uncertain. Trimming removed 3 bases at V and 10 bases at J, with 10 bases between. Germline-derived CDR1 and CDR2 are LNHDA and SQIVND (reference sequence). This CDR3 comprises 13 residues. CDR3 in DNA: TGTGCCAGTAGTATTGGCCCGGGGTCACCCCTCCACTTT. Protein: CASSIGPGSPLHF. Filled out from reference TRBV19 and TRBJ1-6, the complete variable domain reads DGGITQSPKYLFRKEGQNVTLSCEQNLNHDAMYWYRQDPGQGLRLIYYSQIVNDFQKGDIAEGYSVSREKKESFPLTVTSAQKNPTAFYLCASSIGPGSPLHFGNGTRLTVT.

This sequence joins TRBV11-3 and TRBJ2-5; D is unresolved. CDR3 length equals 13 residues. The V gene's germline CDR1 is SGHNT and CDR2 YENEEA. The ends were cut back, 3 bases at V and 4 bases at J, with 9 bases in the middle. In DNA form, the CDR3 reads TGTGCCAGCAGCTTTGAAGAATCAGAGACCCAGTACTTC. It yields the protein CASSFEESETQYF. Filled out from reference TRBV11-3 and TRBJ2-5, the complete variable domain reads EAGVVQSPRYKIIEKKQPVAFWCNPISGHNTLYWYLQNLGQGPELLIRYENEEAVDDSQLPKDRFSAERLKGVDSTLKIQPAELGDSAVYLCASSFEESETQYFGPGTRLLVL.

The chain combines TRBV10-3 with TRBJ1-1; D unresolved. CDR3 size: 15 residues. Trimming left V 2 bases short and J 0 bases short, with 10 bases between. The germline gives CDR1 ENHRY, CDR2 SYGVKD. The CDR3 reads CAISEDSKMNTEAFF. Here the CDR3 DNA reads TGTGCCATCAGTGAGGATTCCAAGATGAACACTGAAGCTTTCTTT.

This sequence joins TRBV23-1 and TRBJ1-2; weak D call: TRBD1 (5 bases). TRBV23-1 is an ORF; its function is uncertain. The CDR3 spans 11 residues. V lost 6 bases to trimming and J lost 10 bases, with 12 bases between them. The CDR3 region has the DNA TGCGCCAGCAGGCAAGGGGTCGTCTACACCTTC. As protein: CASRQGVVYTF.